This is a list of T cell receptor beta chains from one sample in a study of early T cells in non-severe SARS-CoV-2 infection. TCRdb re-called the 5' RACE reads with MiXCR, one entry per CDR3 protein. Seen here are roughly 80,000 distinct CDR3 sequences, roughly a sixth observed once, and the top ten hold 12%. The sequenced sample consisted of whole blood. These receptors were taken from an adult who was a healthcare worker with PCR-confirmed SARS-CoV-2 infection or an uninfected control (not recorded which). The CDR3 runs from the conserved cysteine through the conserved F or W. The order of the fields is clone size, CDR3 length, V gene, J gene, D gene, CDR3 protein, CDR3 DNA. The D gene is left open where the match is weak. Part of the rows lack a size; the others show once, few, many or a class for expanded clones.

abundance: few
len: 12
v_gene: TRBV20-1
j_gene: TRBJ2-3
d_gene: NA
CDR3aa: CSATLETDTQYF
CDR3nt: TGCAGTGCAACTCTCGAGACAGATACGCAGTATTTT

abundance: NA
len: 15
v_gene: TRBV12-3/TRBV12-4
j_gene: TRBJ1-5
d_gene: NA
CDR3aa: CASSHRGGGTQPQHF
CDR3nt: TGTGCCAGCAGCCATCGAGGTGGGGGAACTCAGCCCCAGCATTTT

abundance: NA
len: 16
v_gene: TRBV7-9
j_gene: TRBJ1-2
d_gene: NA
CDR3aa: CASSLPTPQGNYGYTF
CDR3nt: TGTGCCAGCAGCTTGCCTACCCCACAGGGCAACTATGGCTACACCTTC

abundance: few
len: 17
v_gene: TRBV7-9
j_gene: TRBJ2-7
d_gene: TRBD2
CDR3aa: CASSSGLAGGSSYEQYF
CDR3nt: TGTGCCAGCAGCTCCGGACTAGCGGGAGGCAGCTCCTACGAGCAGTACTTC

abundance: NA
len: 12
v_gene: TRBV6-4
j_gene: TRBJ1-1
d_gene: TRBD1
CDR3aa: CASSDRGQEAFF
CDR3nt: TGTGCCAGCAGTGACCGGGGACAGGAAGCTTTCTTT

abundance: NA
len: 13
v_gene: TRBV6-2/TRBV6-3
j_gene: TRBJ2-1
d_gene: NA
CDR3aa: CASSYRVSNEQFF
CDR3nt: TGTGCCAGCAGTTACCGCGTGTCCAATGAGCAGTTCTTC

abundance: few
len: 15
v_gene: TRBV6-5
j_gene: TRBJ2-6
d_gene: NA
CDR3aa: CASRQTVSGANVLTF
CDR3nt: TGTGCCAGCAGACAAACAGTTTCTGGGGCCAACGTCCTGACTTTC

abundance: many
len: 16
v_gene: TRBV24-1
j_gene: TRBJ2-6
d_gene: NA
CDR3aa: CATSDPSVIGANVLTF
CDR3nt: TGTGCCACCAGTGACCCTTCAGTAATCGGGGCCAACGTCCTGACTTTC

abundance: few
len: 15
v_gene: TRBV3-1
j_gene: TRBJ2-7
d_gene: NA
CDR3aa: CASSQGEITTYEQYF
CDR3nt: TGTGCCAGCAGCCAAGGAGAGATTACTACCTACGAGCAGTACTTC

abundance: few
len: 17
v_gene: TRBV7-9
j_gene: TRBJ1-5
d_gene: TRBD1
CDR3aa: CASSLVQGEYSNQPQHF
CDR3nt: TGTGCCAGCAGCTTAGTACAGGGGGAGTATAGCAATCAGCCCCAGCATTTT

abundance: few
len: 16
v_gene: TRBV4-2
j_gene: TRBJ2-1
d_gene: TRBD2
CDR3aa: CASSRRLAGEYNEQFF
CDR3nt: TGTGCCAGCAGCCGCCGACTAGCGGGGGAGTACAATGAGCAGTTCTTC

abundance: few
len: 14
v_gene: TRBV11-2
j_gene: TRBJ2-1
d_gene: NA
CDR3aa: CASRTGSAYNEQFF
CDR3nt: TGTGCCAGCAGAACAGGGTCCGCCTACAATGAGCAGTTCTTC

abundance: NA
len: 16
v_gene: TRBV7-8
j_gene: TRBJ2-2
d_gene: NA
CDR3aa: CASSLGISRATGELFF
CDR3nt: TGTGCCAGCAGCTTAGGTATCTCTAGGGCCACCGGGGAGCTGTTTTTT

abundance: few
len: 15
v_gene: TRBV12-3/TRBV12-4
j_gene: TRBJ2-7
d_gene: TRBD1
CDR3aa: CASRPTGSPTYEQYF
CDR3nt: TGTGCCAGCAGACCGACAGGGTCTCCGACCTACGAGCAGTACTTC

abundance: few
len: 17
v_gene: TRBV6-5
j_gene: TRBJ2-1
d_gene: NA
CDR3aa: CASSYSEPLSSYNEQFF
CDR3nt: TGTGCCAGCAGTTACTCCGAGCCTTTGAGCTCCTACAATGAGCAGTTCTTC

abundance: many
len: 14
v_gene: TRBV29-1
j_gene: TRBJ2-3
d_gene: NA
CDR3aa: CSVSTGSWADTQYF
CDR3nt: TGCAGCGTTTCTACAGGGAGTTGGGCAGATACGCAGTATTTT

abundance: NA
len: 14
v_gene: TRBV29-1
j_gene: TRBJ2-2
d_gene: NA
CDR3aa: CSAESQGWTGELFF
CDR3nt: TGCAGCGCTGAATCCCAGGGGTGGACCGGGGAGCTGTTTTTT

abundance: many
len: 15
v_gene: TRBV3-1
j_gene: TRBJ2-1
d_gene: NA
CDR3aa: CASSRGTRSYNEQFF
CDR3nt: TGTGCCAGCAGCCGCGGGACACGGTCCTACAATGAGCAGTTCTTC